This T cell receptor (beta chain) emerged from a study of blood T cell repertoires in COVID-19. Study as a whole: Collection of acute and convalescent COVID-19 samples took place in the United States, Italy and Spain. T cells, B-cell-depleted T cells, or PBMCs supplied cDNA or gDNA.

TCRdb's table, derived via immunoSEQ multiplex PCR, lists solely in-frame clones and lacks some. The profile shows about 160,000 clones, approximately 92% of them singletons. Germline V gene sequence: CDR1 GTSNPN, CDR2 SVGIG (reference sequence). The ends were cut back, 3 bases at V and 1 base at J, with 12 bases in the middle. This CDR3 spans 14 amino acids. This clonotype originated in a woman aged 45 to 65 with acute or convalescent COVID-19. The chain carries TRBV30 and TRBJ1-1, with no clear D. The sequenced sample consisted of peripheral blood. The CDR3 here is CAWRQPAGNTEAFF. Written as DNA, the CDR3 is TGTGCCTGGAGGCAACCGGCGGGGAACACTGAAGCTTTCTTT.